The 10 T cell receptor beta chains below come from one sample, sequenced in a study of chemoradiotherapy in HPV16-positive cancers. Produced via immunoSEQ multiplex PCR; TCRdb's table is partial and in-frame only. There are roughly 9,300 clones in the sample; more than 75% occur only once, and about 2.4% lies in the top ten. Sequencing was performed on blood, taken from a patient who underwent chemoradiotherapy. The receptors were sampled from a human donor with HPV-associated anogenital cancer.

This clone was recorded only once. This chain joins TRBV4-1 and TRBJ1-4; D unclear. The CDR3 consists of 15 residues. V was cut by 0 bases and J by 0 bases, with 5 bases left in between. Germline values: CDR1 MGHRA, CDR2 YSYEKL. The CDR3, as DNA: TGCGCCAGCAGCCAAGATTACGCAACTAATGAAAAACTGTTTTTT. Amino acid sequence: CASSQDYATNEKLFF.

The chain employs TRBV10-1 and TRBJ1-1; D not resolved. The germline V gene encodes CDR1 WNHNN and CDR2 SYGVQD (reference sequence). V dropped 4 bases and J dropped 1 base, with 13 bases sitting between them. CDR3 length equals 15 residues. In nucleotides, the CDR3 is TGCGCCAGCAGTGTAACCTCCGGGCCGAACACTGAAGCTTTCTTT. It specifies CASSVTSGPNTEAFF.

This chain links TRBV2 with TRBJ1-3; D not resolved. Germline-derived CDR1 and CDR2 are SNHLY and FYNNEI. This CDR3 is built from 12 residues. V shed 8 bases and J shed 0 bases, with 5 bases lying between them. The DNA for the CDR3 is TGTGCCAGCCGCCTCTCTGGAAACACCATATATTTT. This encodes CASRLSGNTIYF.

This clone was seen only once. J is TRBJ2-4 and V is TRBV18, with 8 nucleotides matching TRBD1. CDR1 is KGHSH and CDR2 is LQKENI in the germline V gene. V was pared by 0 bases and J by 6 bases, with 7 bases of the junction left unmatched. The length of the CDR3 is 16 residues. The CDR3 region has the DNA TGTGCCAGCTCACCACCCCTTGACAGGGGCGCAAACATTCAGTACTTC. It encodes CASSPPLDRGANIQYF.

V and J are TRBV7-8 and TRBJ1-6; a weak D match, TRBD1 (5 bases). Germline V CDR1 and CDR2: SGHVS, FQNEAQ. V was trimmed by 1 base and J by 9 bases, leaving 16 bases between them. The CDR3 runs 16 residues. The CDR3 sequence is CASSLGQPGRGSPLHF. CDR3 sequence (DNA): TGTGCCAGCAGCTTAGGGCAGCCAGGGCGGGGTTCACCCCTCCACTTT.

The CDR3 sequence is CASSVGAGQGAYEQYF. CDR3 nucleotide sequence: TGTGCCAGCAGCGTAGGAGCCGGACAGGGGGCCTACGAGCAGTACTTC. This chain joins TRBV9 and TRBJ2-7; 10 bases are a match to TRBD1. Unmatched junction bases numbered 5, after V lost 0 bases and J lost 2 bases. The CDR3 is 16 residues long. Germline CDR1 SGDLS, CDR2 YYNGEE.

This chain links TRBV11-2 with TRBJ2-1; D may correspond to TRBD1 or TRBD2 (5 bases each). Looked up from germline, CDR1 is SGHAT and CDR2 is FQNNGV. The CDR3 is 12 residues long. V lost 5 bases and J lost 7, with 9 bases in between. The CDR3 DNA sequence: TGTGCCAGCAGCCGGGACCGGAATGAGCAGTTCTTC. It yields the protein CASSRDRNEQFF.

The chain joins TRBV19 to TRBJ1-1, with TRBD1 identical over 9 bases. Per germline, CDR1 LNHDA and CDR2 SQIVND (reference sequence). The length of the CDR3 is 16 residues. J gave up 1 base and V 6 bases, and 9 bases lay outside the gene matches. DNA of the CDR3: TGTGCCAGTAGACGATACAGGGGGCTGGGGAACACTGAAGCTTTCTTT. Translated: CASRRYRGLGNTEAFF.

This chain joins TRBV6-1 and TRBJ2-7; D unclear. The V gene's germline CDR1 is MNHNS and CDR2 SASEGT. Trimming cost V 10 bases and J 5 bases, with 21 bases left between them. This CDR3 contains 14 residues. CDR3 in DNA: TGTGCCACCCGAGGCACTACGAAGCTCCACGAGCAGTACTTC. It codes for CATRGTTKLHEQYF.

This chain joins TRBV5-1 and TRBJ1-5, with TRBD1 identical over 7 bases. The CDR3 runs to 15 residues. Trimming removed 4 bases from V and 7 bases from J; junction bases left unmatched: 11. Germline CDR1 and CDR2: SGHRS and YFSETQ. The CDR3 is CASSLQGGQEQPQHF. Here the CDR3 DNA reads TGCGCCAGCAGCCTCCAGGGGGGGCAGGAACAGCCCCAGCATTTT.